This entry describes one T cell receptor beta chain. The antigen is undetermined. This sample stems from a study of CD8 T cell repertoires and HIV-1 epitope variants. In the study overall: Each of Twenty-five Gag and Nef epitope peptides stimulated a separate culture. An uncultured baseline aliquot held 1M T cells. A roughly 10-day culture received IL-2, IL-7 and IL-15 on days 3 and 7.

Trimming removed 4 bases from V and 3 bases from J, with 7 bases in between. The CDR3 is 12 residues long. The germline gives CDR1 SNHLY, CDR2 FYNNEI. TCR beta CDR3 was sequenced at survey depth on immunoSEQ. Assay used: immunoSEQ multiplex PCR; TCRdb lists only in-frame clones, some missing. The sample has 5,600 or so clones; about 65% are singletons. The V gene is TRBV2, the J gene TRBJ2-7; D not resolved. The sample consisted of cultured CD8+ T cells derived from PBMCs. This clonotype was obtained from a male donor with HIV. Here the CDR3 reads CASSVQSYEQYF. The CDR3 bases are TGTGCCAGCAGTGTTCAGAGCTACGAGCAGTACTTC.